The next 24 T cell receptor beta chains were all read from a single sample in a study of blood T cell repertoires in COVID-19. Sequenced by immunoSEQ multiplex PCR; TCRdb stores in-frame clones only, minus some. The sample contains some 230,000 clones, around 91% of which appear only once. The sample consisted of PBMCs or T cells enriched from blood (not recorded which). These receptors all come from a woman between 18 and 30 years old in a cohort exposed to, infected with or recovered from COVID-19 (not recorded which).

J is TRBJ1-2 and V is TRBV7-9; TRBD1 aligns across 8 bases. Trimming cost V 5 bases and J 6 bases; bases outside gene matches: 2. CDR3 length equals 12 residues. Germline CDR1 and CDR2: SEHNR and FQNEAQ (reference sequence). The CDR3 nucleotides are TGTGCCAGCAGCGAGACAGGGGATGGCTACACCTTC. Translated: CASSETGDGYTF.

This clone is a singleton in its sample. The rearrangement uses TRBV10-2 and TRBJ1-6, with D unresolved. The CDR3 consists of 15 residues. CDR1 and CDR2 from the germline V gene are WSHSY and SAAADI. V gave up 1 base and J gave up 5 bases, with 9 bases separating them. The CDR3 spells CASSELAGNNSPLHF. The CDR3 nucleotides are TGCGCCAGCAGTGAGTTGGCAGGCAATAATTCACCCCTCCACTTT.

The V gene is TRBV6-5, the J gene TRBJ1-1; 7 nucleotides agree with TRBD1. Germline V gives CDR1 MNHEY, CDR2 SVGAGI. The trim removed 9 bases at V and 1 base at J, leaving 5 bases unmatched. There are 13 residues in the CDR3. CDR3 sequence reads: CASHRGENTEAFF. The DNA for the CDR3 is TGTGCCAGTCACAGGGGTGAGAACACTGAAGCTTTCTTT.

The chain uses TRBV11-3 and TRBJ2-1; perhaps TRBD2 as D (5 bases). The CDR3 is made up of 12 amino acids. Germline V gene sequence: CDR1 SGHNT, CDR2 YENEEA. Deletions cut 8 bases from V and 7 bases from J, with 12 bases between. CDR3 in amino acids: CASGSTHNEQFF. In DNA form, the CDR3 reads TGTGCCAGCGGGAGCACTCATAATGAGCAGTTCTTC.

This chain joins TRBV5-6 and TRBJ1-1; the D is unclear. Germline V gene data show CDR1 as SGHDT and CDR2 as YYEEEE. Trimming left V 3 bases short and J 0 bases short, with 12 bases between. CDR3 size: 15 residues. The CDR3 protein is CASSSRPDLNTEAFF. In nucleotides, the CDR3 is TGTGCCAGCAGCTCCCGCCCAGATTTGAACACTGAAGCTTTCTTT.

The chain uses TRBV5-1 and TRBJ1-1; D is unresolved. V gave up 6 bases and J gave up 3 bases, with 6 bases separating them. The V gene's germline CDR1 is SGHRS and CDR2 YFSETQ. The length of the CDR3 is 11 residues. The CDR3 region has the DNA TGCGCCAGCAATGAGGACACTGAAGCTTTCTTT. It translates to CASNEDTEAFF.

The J gene is TRBJ1-5, the V gene TRBV29-1; 9 positions agree with TRBD1. There are 12 residues in the CDR3. Germline trimming cut 6 bases from V and 6 bases from J; bases unmatched to any gene: 3. CDR1 and CDR2 (germline): SQVTM, ANQGSEA. CDR3 bases: TGCAGCGTAGCGACAGGGGGTCAGCCCCAGCATTTT. The encoded protein is CSVATGGQPQHF.

The chain employs TRBV3-1 (or the pseudogene TRBV3-2) and TRBJ1-3; D unresolved. CDR1 and CDR2 from the germline V gene are LGHDT and YNNKEL (reference sequence). V was trimmed by 0 bases and J by 3 bases, leaving 9 bases between them. This CDR3 has 15 residues. The CDR3 sequence: CASSQEALNGNTIYF. CDR3 coding DNA: TGTGCCAGCAGCCAAGAAGCCCTAAATGGAAACACCATATATTTT.

This clone was observed a single time. The chain combines TRBV5-1 with TRBJ2-1, with 9 bases lining up with TRBD1. This CDR3 comprises 14 residues. Losses at the gene ends were 5 bases for V and 8 bases for J; bases not matched to a gene: 8. Germline CDR1 SGHRS, CDR2 YFSETQ. The CDR3, as DNA: TGCGCCAGCAGACCCGGGACAGGGAACGATGAGCAGTTCTTC. It is translated as CASRPGTGNDEQFF.

This rearrangement joins TRBV29-1 to TRBJ1-6, with 7 nucleotides matching TRBD1. V dropped 3 bases and J dropped 2; count of bases not matched to a gene: 10. Looked up from germline, CDR1 is SQVTM and CDR2 is ANQGSEA. This CDR3 spans 17 amino acids. The CDR3: CSVDTGELVAYNSPLHF. CDR3 bases: TGCAGCGTTGACACAGGGGAGTTGGTGGCCTATAATTCACCCCTCCACTTT. Complete variable domain (other parts from reference TRBV29-1 and TRBJ1-6): SAVISQKPSRDICQRGTSLTIQCQVDSQVTMMFWYRQQPGQSLTLIATANQGSEATYESGFVIDKFPISRPNLTFSTLTVSNMSPEDSSIYLCSVDTGELVAYNSPLHFGNGTRLTVT.

The chain carries TRBV29-1 and TRBJ1-3; D unclear. The CDR3 sequence is 13 residues long. The germline V gene has CDR1 SQVTM and CDR2 ANQGSEA. V dropped 7 bases and J dropped 0 bases, with 10 bases sitting between them. DNA of the CDR3: TGCAGCGGATCTGAGGGCTCTGGAAACACCATATATTTT. Translation: CSGSEGSGNTIYF.

The chain has TRBV9 and TRBJ2-5, with 8 bases fitting TRBD1. The CDR3 totals 13 residues. V lost 3 bases to trimming and J lost 5 bases; unmatched junction nucleotides: 3. The V gene's germline CDR1 is SGDLS and CDR2 YYNGEE. CDR3 nucleotides: TGTGCCAGCAGCGGGACAGGGTTGGAGACCCAGTACTTC. Translation gives CASSGTGLETQYF.

The chain carries TRBV5-6 and TRBJ2-7, with a possible D match to TRBD2 (5 bases). V lost 2 bases and J 7 bases, leaving 19 bases between the germline ends. Germline CDR1 and CDR2: SGHDT and YYEEEE. This CDR3 region has 15 residues. The CDR3, as DNA: TGTGCCAGCAGCTTAAACCCAGGACTTACGGGAGAGCAGTACTTC. It yields the protein CASSLNPGLTGEQYF.

The gene calls are TRBV6-1 and TRBJ2-4; 9 bases line up with TRBD2. CDR3 length equals 18 residues. With 4 bases clipped from V and 5 bases from J, the junction kept 15 bases outside the gene matches. Per germline, CDR1 MNHNS and CDR2 SASEGT. As DNA, the CDR3 is TGTGCCAGCAGTGCAACCGGGACTAGCCGCGGATTAGAAAACATTCAGTACTTC. Protein product: CASSATGTSRGLENIQYF.

The chain uses TRBV28 and TRBJ1-2; TRBD1 might be the D (6 bases). The CDR3 covers 13 residues. V lost 11 bases and J 0 bases, leaving 13 bases between the germline ends. Germline V gene lookup returns CDR1 MDHEN and CDR2 SYDVKM. The chain's CDR3 is CAGGGGTNYGYTF. The CDR3 region has the DNA TGTGCCGGGGGAGGGGGTACTAACTATGGCTACACCTTC.

This chain joins TRBV14 and TRBJ1-6; D gene unclear. CDR1 and CDR2 (germline): SGHDN, FVKESK. The CDR3 totals 15 residues. The V and J ends lost 5 bases and 7 bases respectively, with 15 bases between them. The chain's CDR3 is CASSFKPQRNSPLHF. The CDR3 DNA reads as TGTGCCAGCAGCTTTAAACCCCAGCGGAATTCACCCCTCCACTTT.

The chain employs TRBV28 and TRBJ1-5; TRBD1 agrees at 10 bases. In germline, CDR1 is MDHEN, CDR2 SYDVKM. This CDR3 contains 15 residues. Losses at the gene ends were 5 bases for V and 4 bases for J; bases not matched to a gene: 5. The CDR3 protein is CASSPTGQGNQPQHF. CDR3 DNA sequence: TGTGCCAGCAGTCCTACGGGACAGGGGAATCAGCCCCAGCATTTT.

The gene calls are TRBV5-1 and TRBJ1-1; D might be TRBD1 (6 bases). Trimming pared 3 bases from V and 3 bases from J, leaving 12 bases between. Germline V gene lookup returns CDR1 SGHRS and CDR2 YFSETQ. The CDR3 spans 14 residues. The CDR3 spells CASSSTGRDTEAFF. CDR3 DNA sequence: TGCGCCAGCAGCTCGACAGGAAGAGACACTGAAGCTTTCTTT.

The chain carries TRBV7-6 and TRBJ2-2; 8 nucleotides agree with TRBD2. CDR3 length: 15 residues. In germline, CDR1 is SGHVS, CDR2 FNYEAQ. The ends lost 5 bases at V and 8 bases at J; junction bases unmatched: 10. DNA for the CDR3: TGTGCCAGCAGCGAGGGACTAGGACAAGTTGGGGAGCTGTTTTTT. Translated, it gives CASSEGLGQVGELFF.

The chain carries TRBV25-1 and TRBJ1-5; D unclear. Trimming took 1 base from V and 2 from J, leaving 9 bases between them. This CDR3 contains 15 residues. Germline V gene lookup returns CDR1 MGHDK and CDR2 SYGVNS. The CDR3 here is CASSESGFGNQPQHF. CDR3 coding DNA: TGTGCCAGCAGTGAATCCGGGTTTGGCAATCAGCCCCAGCATTTT.

The chain couples TRBV13 to TRBJ1-1; D may be TRBD1 (6 bases). Between the trimmed V and J ends, which lost 6 bases and 3 bases, there was a span of 17 bases. Germline CDR1 PRHDT, CDR2 FYEKMQ (reference sequence). The CDR3 is 15 residues long. The CDR3 sequence is CASSPLGGRDTEAFF. The CDR3 nucleotides read TGTGCCAGCAGTCCGCTAGGGGGGAGGGACACTGAAGCTTTCTTT.

The CDR3 region has the DNA TGCGCCACCGCGTCGGGAGGATACTACAATGAGCAGTTCTTC. Translation: CATASGGYYNEQFF. J is TRBJ2-1 and V is TRBV5-1, with 7 bases fitting TRBD2. CDR3 size: 14 residues. Unmatched junction bases numbered 9, after V lost 9 bases and J lost 3 bases. Germline CDR1 SGHRS, CDR2 YFSETQ.

This chain links TRBV5-1 with TRBJ1-2; TRBD1 matches 8 bases. Germline values: CDR1 SGHRS, CDR2 YFSETQ. The V segment lost 4 bases and the J segment 4 bases; nucleotides outside the gene matches: 12. The CDR3 runs to 16 residues. CDR3 nucleotides: TGCGCCAGCAGCCCGCAGGGGGCGGGACAGCTCTATGGCTACACCTTC. Protein sequence: CASSPQGAGQLYGYTF. Supplemented by reference TRBV5-1 and TRBJ1-2, the full variable domain reads KAGVTQTPRYLIKTRGQQVTLSCSPISGHRSVSWYQQTPGQGLQFLFEYFSETQRNKGNFPGRFSGRQFSNSRSEMNVSTLELGDSALYLCASSPQGAGQLYGYTFGSGTRLTVV.

The chain couples TRBV5-1 to TRBJ2-5; 9 nucleotides match TRBD2. The length of the CDR3 is 16 residues. Germline V lookup: CDR1 SGHRS, CDR2 YFSETQ. Losses at the gene ends were 0 bases for V and 0 bases for J; bases not matched to a gene: 3. CDR3 DNA sequence: TGCGCCAGCAGCTTGGCCAGCGGGGGGTACCAAGAGACCCAGTACTTC. Its protein is CASSLASGGYQETQYF.